Listed below are T cell receptor beta chains from one sample, sequenced in a study of shared T cell receptors in the human thymus. Sequenced by immunoSEQ multiplex PCR; TCRdb stores in-frame clones only, minus some. The sample shows some 700,000 clones, roughly 88% of them seen only once. These data were also reused for a study on human thymus T cells.

The sequencing input was thymocytes. These receptors came from a boy under three years old with a congenital heart defect. Each CDR3 is given without its conserved first and last residue. The order of the fields is V gene, J gene, CDR3 protein.

v_gene: TRBV10-2
j_gene: TRBJ2-7
CDR3aa: ASGLAGDCCEQY

v_gene: TRBV30
j_gene: TRBJ2-7
CDR3aa: AWSVPGFALYEQY

v_gene: TRBV11-3
j_gene: TRBJ2-7
CDR3aa: ASSLDPTGAATYEQY

v_gene: TRBV6-1
j_gene: TRBJ2-1
CDR3aa: ASSERDLAGVAYNEQF

v_gene: TRBV11-1
j_gene: TRBJ2-7
CDR3aa: ASSLPGASGRAGYEQY

v_gene: TRBV4-3
j_gene: TRBJ2-3
CDR3aa: ASSPHPPRTDTQY

v_gene: TRBV4-3
j_gene: TRBJ2-2
CDR3aa: ASSREIPRGVAGGTGELF

v_gene: TRBV6-4
j_gene: TRBJ2-1
CDR3aa: ASSLNPGLAGDNEQF

v_gene: TRBV19
j_gene: TRBJ2-7
CDR3aa: EWGRSLFYEQY

v_gene: TRBV18
j_gene: TRBJ1-1
CDR3aa: ASSPGIQGEAF

v_gene: TRBV4-1
j_gene: TRBJ2-1
CDR3aa: ASSQPSGTGGTSYNEQF

v_gene: TRBV9
j_gene: TRBJ1-1
CDR3aa: ASSPPGLTEAF

v_gene: TRBV7-9
j_gene: TRBJ2-1
CDR3aa: ASSRRDSSYNEQF

v_gene: TRBV21-1
j_gene: TRBJ2-7
CDR3aa: ASSPPTGWVDEQY

v_gene: TRBV4-1
j_gene: TRBJ2-7
CDR3aa: ASSQDFFYEQY

v_gene: TRBV5-1
j_gene: TRBJ2-6
CDR3aa: ASSSTLPGGGANVLT

v_gene: TRBV27
j_gene: TRBJ2-3
CDR3aa: ASSRPRGSNTDTQY

v_gene: TRBV7-9
j_gene: TRBJ1-2
CDR3aa: ASSPKDPRDGYT

v_gene: TRBV4-2
j_gene: TRBJ2-5
CDR3aa: ASSQAPIRTGDWETQY

v_gene: TRBV28
j_gene: TRBJ2-7
CDR3aa: ASSVWTSEAYEQY

v_gene: TRBV6-1
j_gene: TRBJ1-2
CDR3aa: ASSFREGYGYT

v_gene: TRBV11-2
j_gene: TRBJ1-2
CDR3aa: ASSPAAVNYGYT

v_gene: TRBV7-2
j_gene: TRBJ2-3
CDR3aa: AAPPAGFMNTQY

v_gene: TRBV27
j_gene: TRBJ2-4
CDR3aa: ASSFPLAKNIQY

v_gene: TRBV5-4
j_gene: TRBJ2-1
CDR3aa: ASSTPGQGYNEQF

v_gene: TRBV7-9
j_gene: TRBJ2-7
CDR3aa: ASSLVKRTKSYEQY

v_gene: TRBV7-2
j_gene: TRBJ2-7
CDR3aa: ASSSYHNGTAYEQY

v_gene: TRBV25-1
j_gene: TRBJ2-5
CDR3aa: ASRTRGETQY

v_gene: TRBV6-1
j_gene: TRBJ1-4
CDR3aa: ASSGRPPRVSREKLF

v_gene: TRBV7-9
j_gene: TRBJ1-4
CDR3aa: ASSLAPRGSTEKLF

v_gene: TRBV4-3
j_gene: TRBJ2-3
CDR3aa: ASSLRERSTDTQY

v_gene: TRBV27
j_gene: TRBJ1-5
CDR3aa: ASSSPRGQGSIPLQPQH

v_gene: TRBV7-9
j_gene: TRBJ2-5
CDR3aa: ASSLNPTREETQY

v_gene: TRBV7-2
j_gene: TRBJ1-1
CDR3aa: ASSSHRGNTEAF

v_gene: TRBV4-1
j_gene: TRBJ2-3
CDR3aa: ASSHKAGGGRDTQY

v_gene: TRBV27
j_gene: TRBJ2-7
CDR3aa: ASSPRSGTGGYEQY

v_gene: TRBV7-9
j_gene: TRBJ2-7
CDR3aa: ASSSGTDPSYEQY

v_gene: TRBV5-4
j_gene: TRBJ2-3
CDR3aa: ASSTIAGVTDTQY

v_gene: TRBV5-1
j_gene: TRBJ2-5
CDR3aa: ASGEGRSWETQY

v_gene: TRBV9
j_gene: TRBJ2-3
CDR3aa: ASSVRDRDLTQY

v_gene: TRBV9
j_gene: TRBJ2-1
CDR3aa: ASSVPHRGTPQF

v_gene: TRBV11-2
j_gene: TRBJ1-3
CDR3aa: ASSHQGQGGNTIY

v_gene: TRBV4-1
j_gene: TRBJ1-5
CDR3aa: ARGQPQH

v_gene: TRBV27
j_gene: TRBJ1-5
CDR3aa: ASSSSHRVRGQPQH

v_gene: TRBV28
j_gene: TRBJ2-7
CDR3aa: ASSPTSGGSSYEQY

v_gene: TRBV28
j_gene: TRBJ2-7
CDR3aa: ASSSPGQAVYEQY

v_gene: TRBV30
j_gene: TRBJ2-3
CDR3aa: AWSVGPTSGRFADTQY

v_gene: TRBV30
j_gene: TRBJ2-1
CDR3aa: AWMTSCNEQF

v_gene: TRBV4-3
j_gene: TRBJ2-7
CDR3aa: ASSQDRLAGVVNEQY

v_gene: TRBV6-5
j_gene: TRBJ2-7
CDR3aa: ASSLPSFEQY

v_gene: TRBV23-1
j_gene: TRBJ2-3
CDR3aa: ASSQSGTSGSRDTQY

v_gene: TRBV30
j_gene: TRBJ1-3
CDR3aa: AWSFPGGEPLGNTIY

v_gene: TRBV4-2
j_gene: TRBJ2-7
CDR3aa: ASSLFRIAYEQY

v_gene: TRBV7-6
j_gene: TRBJ2-1
CDR3aa: ASSSGTGDEQF

v_gene: TRBV28
j_gene: TRBJ2-7
CDR3aa: ASSSRRGDEQY

v_gene: TRBV4-3
j_gene: TRBJ2-2
CDR3aa: ASSQDPQGAQSNTGELF

v_gene: TRBV11-2
j_gene: TRBJ2-1
CDR3aa: ASSSQEGPGLAGVNEQF

v_gene: TRBV30
j_gene: TRBJ1-1
CDR3aa: AWSGAGGDTEAF